This T cell receptor (beta chain) was observed in a study of T cells in Graves' hyperthyroidism and ophthalmopathy. V was clipped by 1 base and J by 1 base, with 16 bases between them. CDR3 length: 17 amino acids. Germline-derived CDR1 and CDR2 are SEHNR and FQNEAQ (reference sequence). Diagnosis of hyperthyroidism was new in patients aged 18 to 65, and its duration was under 2 months. Every diagnosis used clinical symptoms, serum thyroxine and TRAb, thyroid ultrasound and orbital computed tomography. There are a few counts of this clonotype. Amplified TCR beta CDR3 regions derived from RNA transcripts. Using the HTBI primer set, a first-round RT-PCR was run on the TCR CDR3. Using its own MiXCR run on the multiplex PCR reads, TCRdb lists one record per CDR3 protein. The data contain 600,000 to 800,000 distinct CDR3 sequences, over 35% of them seen just once; the ten biggest clones take up around 32%.

Sequenced sample: blood. The sequence was collected from a woman between 35 and 50 years old with Graves' hyperthyroidism. The chain couples TRBV7-9 to TRBJ2-5; the D is unclear. This CDR3 is CASSLVHIKSLQETQYF. CDR3 DNA: TGTGCCAGCAGCTTAGTCCATATTAAGTCCCTCCAAGAGACCCAGTACTTC. The full variable domain, in which reference TRBV7-9 and TRBJ2-5 provide the parts outside the CDR3, is DTGVSQNPRHKITKRGQNVTFRCDPISEHNRLYWYRQTLGQGPEFLTYFQNEAQLEKSRLLSDRFSAERPKGSFSTLEIQRTEQGDSAMYLCASSLVHIKSLQETQYFGPGTRLLVL.